The 16 T cell receptor beta chains in this list originate from one sample, sequenced in a study of T cell responses to AZD1222 COVID-19 vaccine. The protocol was immunoSEQ multiplex PCR, while the TCRdb copy is restricted to in-frame clones and leaves out a portion. This sample has approximately 180,000 clones, with more than 75% found just once. The specimen comprised peripheral blood, sampled 28 days after the second AZD1222 dose. These receptors originate from an adult who received the AZD1222 COVID-19 vaccine.

The J gene is TRBJ1-3, the V gene TRBV30, with 10 bases lining up with TRBD1. Germline CDR1 reads GTSNPN; CDR2 reads SVGIG (reference sequence). Trimming took 5 bases from V and 2 from J; bases not matched to a gene: 0. The CDR3 covers 13 residues. The CDR3 bases are TGTGCCTGGGGGACAGGGGCTGGAAACACCATATATTTT. This translates into CAWGTGAGNTIYF.

The V gene is TRBV5-6, the J gene TRBJ2-1; D perhaps matches TRBD2 (6 bases). Germline V gene data show CDR1 as SGHDT and CDR2 as YYEEEE. Trimming took off 2 bases at V and 4 bases at J, with 13 bases between the two ends. The CDR3 consists of 15 residues. CDR3 sequence (DNA): TGTGCCAGCAGCTTTTATGCCGGGAGTTACAATGAGCAGTTCTTC. This codes for CASSFYAGSYNEQFF.

This chain uses TRBV28 with TRBJ2-3; 15 nucleotides match TRBD2. With V trimmed by 6 bases and J by 7 bases, 5 bases remained unmatched. Germline lookup yields CDR1 MDHEN and CDR2 SYDVKM. This CDR3 comprises 15 residues. The CDR3: CASRTGTSGRNTQYF. As DNA, the CDR3 is TGTGCCAGCAGAACCGGGACTAGCGGGAGGAATACGCAGTATTTT. Filled out from reference TRBV28 and TRBJ2-3, the complete variable domain reads DVKVTQSSRYLVKRTGEKVFLECVQDMDHENMFWYRQDPGLGLRLIYFSYDVKMKEKGDIPEGYSVSREKKERFSLILESASTNQTSMYLCASRTGTSGRNTQYFGPGTRLTVL.

The rearrangement uses TRBV6-2 or TRBV6-3 and TRBJ1-5; D possibly corresponds to TRBD1 (6 bases). This CDR3 region has 14 residues. Germline V gives CDR1 MNHEY, CDR2 SVGEGT. V was clipped by 6 bases and J by 5 bases, with 14 bases between them. The CDR3 loop is CASSPDRSYQPQHF. The CDR3 DNA follows: TGTGCCAGCAGCCCCGACAGGTCTTATCAGCCCCAGCATTTT.

The chain is built from TRBV7-9 and TRBJ2-1; no clear D gene. This CDR3 region has 13 residues. V was shortened by 4 bases and J by 10 bases, with 14 bases between the two germline ends. The germline V gene has CDR1 SEHNR and CDR2 FQNEAQ (reference sequence). The CDR3 protein is CASSSRAPEEQFF. CDR3 bases: TGTGCCAGCAGCTCCCGGGCCCCCGAAGAGCAGTTCTTC.

The chain employs TRBV4-3 and TRBJ2-2; no clear D gene. The CDR3 loop spans 16 amino acids. The V gene lost 0 bases and the J gene lost 8 bases, with 16 bases spanning the gap. In germline, CDR1 is LGHNA, CDR2 YSLEER. The CDR3 loop is CASSQDRFVAQGELFF. CDR3 sequence (DNA): TGCGCCAGCAGCCAAGATAGGTTCGTAGCCCAAGGGGAGCTGTTTTTT.

The chain couples TRBV19 to TRBJ2-3, with D perhaps given as TRBD1 or TRBD2 (5 bases each). Germline V CDR1 and CDR2: LNHDA, SQIVND (reference sequence). The CDR3 extends over 13 amino acids. Deletions cut 3 bases from V and 6 bases from J, with 10 bases between. The CDR3 sequence is CASSMRAGDTQYF. The DNA for the CDR3 is TGTGCCAGTAGTATGAGGGCAGGGGATACGCAGTATTTT. Full variable domain (missing parts from reference TRBV19 and TRBJ2-3): DGGITQSPKYLFRKEGQNVTLSCEQNLNHDAMYWYRQDPGQGLRLIYYSQIVNDFQKGDIAEGYSVSREKKESFPLTVTSAQKNPTAFYLCASSMRAGDTQYFGPGTRLTVL.

The chain links TRBV19 to TRBJ1-5, with 10 bases fitting TRBD1. Germline V gene data show CDR1 as LNHDA and CDR2 as SQIVND (reference sequence). J gave up 2 bases and V 4 bases, and 2 bases lay outside the gene matches. The CDR3 is made up of 15 amino acids. For the CDR3, the DNA is TGTGCCAGTAGTAGGACAGGGGGTGGCAATCAGCCCCAGCATTTT. Translation: CASSRTGGGNQPQHF.

The chain employs TRBV9 and TRBJ2-3; no definite D call. CDR1 and CDR2 from the germline V gene are SGDLS and YYNGEE. Trimming shortened V by 4 bases and J by 7 bases, and 13 bases separated the two germline ends. CDR3 length equals 13 residues. The CDR3 DNA sequence: TGTGCCAGCAGCTCCCGCCTCCCCAATACGCAGTATTTT. It yields the protein CASSSRLPNTQYF.

V is TRBV5-1 and J is TRBJ1-3, with D unclear. Germline loops: CDR1 SGHRS, CDR2 YFSETQ. V lost 4 bases and J lost 0, with 11 bases in between. This CDR3 contains 15 residues. The CDR3 region is CASSPQPSSGNTIYF. The CDR3 DNA is TGCGCCAGCAGCCCACAGCCTTCCTCTGGAAACACCATATATTTT.

The rearrangement joins TRBV12-5 to TRBJ1-1, with D tentatively TRBD1 (5 bases). CDR1 LGHNT and CDR2 FRNRAP come from the germline V gene. The CDR3 extends over 14 amino acids. V dropped 7 bases and J dropped 3 bases, with 15 bases sitting between them. This chain's CDR3 is CASAPGFGDTEAFF. The CDR3 DNA reads as TGTGCTAGTGCCCCAGGGTTCGGGGACACTGAAGCTTTCTTT.

V gene TRBV14 combines with J gene TRBJ2-1; TRBD2 matches at 7 bases. The CDR3 loop spans 16 amino acids. Per germline, CDR1 SGHDN and CDR2 FVKESK. Losses at the gene ends were 2 bases for V and 6 bases for J; bases not matched to a gene: 10. The CDR3 DNA follows: TGTGCCAGCAGCCAATGGACGGGAGGAAGGAGCAATGAGCAGTTCTTC. Translated: CASSQWTGGRSNEQFF.

For the CDR3, the DNA is TGTGCCAGCACCTCCATCTACGAGCAGTACTTC. It codes for CASTSIYEQYF. The V and J genes are TRBV28 and TRBJ2-7; D gene ambiguous. V dropped 7 bases and J dropped 3 bases, with 7 bases sitting between them. Germline V CDR1 and CDR2: MDHEN, SYDVKM. This CDR3 is built from 11 residues.

CDR3 nucleotide sequence: TGTGCTAGTGGTTTGGGACAGGGGGCGAACACTGAAGCTTTCTTT. Residues: CASGLGQGANTEAFF. The J gene is TRBJ1-1, the V gene TRBV12-5, with TRBD1 identical over 10 bases. The CDR3 has 15 amino acids. Germline trimming cut 1 base from V and 1 base from J; bases unmatched to any gene: 0. Per germline, CDR1 LGHNT and CDR2 FRNRAP.

A note on this clone: Germline is not matched at one junction end, which may reflect a read error. This chain connects TRBV27 to TRBJ1-2; 7 bases map to TRBD1. Germline V gene sequence: CDR1 MNHEY, CDR2 SMNVEV (reference sequence). The CDR3 has 13 residues. The CDR3 spells CASSPPGGGNRNF. In nucleotides, the CDR3 is TGTGCCAGCAGTCCCCCAGGGGGAGGTAATCGAAACTTC.

This clone has a handful of counts. This chain joins TRBV30 and TRBJ2-1, with 10 positions matching TRBD2. This CDR3 comprises 15 residues. The ends lost 0 bases at V and 10 bases at J; junction bases unmatched: 9. Germline V lookup: CDR1 GTSNPN, CDR2 SVGIG (reference sequence). CDR3 sequence reads: CAWSVLAGPLGEQFF. CDR3 nucleotides: TGTGCCTGGAGTGTACTAGCGGGACCCTTAGGGGAGCAGTTCTTC.